Below are 28 T cell receptor beta chains sequenced from a single sample in a study of radiation and T cells in renal cell carcinoma. Treatment noted: treatment-naive control, cytoreductive nephrectomy. This table comes from immunoSEQ multiplex PCR, and its TCRdb copy is limited to in-frame clones, with some not included. Among around 16,000 clones listed, around 60% were seen once. The source was tumor tissue, collected from a patient whose treatment was nephrectomy without radiotherapy. The receptors come from a man aged 50 to 60 with renal cell carcinoma.

There are a few counts of this clone. The V gene is TRBV10-1, the J gene TRBJ1-1; no reliable D call. CDR3 size: 15 residues. Germline V lookup: CDR1 WNHNN, CDR2 SYGVQD (reference sequence). With 8 bases removed from V and 0 bases from J, the gap between germline ends came to 16 bases. The CDR3 DNA reads as TGCGCCAGCCCGCAAATAGGTCTGTTGAACACTGAAGCTTTCTTT. This encodes CASPQIGLLNTEAFF.

J is TRBJ2-3 and V is TRBV9, with TRBD1 as a possible D gene (6 bases). This CDR3 region has 14 residues. Germline V gives CDR1 SGDLS, CDR2 YYNGEE. Trimming removed 4 bases at V and 6 bases at J, with 15 bases between. The CDR3 nucleotides are TGTGCCAGCAGCCGACAGGCACTATGGGATACGCAGTATTTT. Amino acid sequence: CASSRQALWDTQYF. Based on the CDR3 plus reference TRBV9 and TRBJ2-3, the full variable domain is DSGVTQTPKHLITATGQRVTLRCSPRSGDLSVYWYQQSLDQGLQFLIQYYNGEERAKGNILERFSAQQFPDLHSELNLSSLELGDSALYFCASSRQALWDTQYFGPGTRLTVL.

The rearrangement uses TRBV27 and TRBJ2-7; 9 bases align to TRBD1. Per the germline V gene, CDR1 is MNHEY and CDR2 is SMNVEV (reference sequence). V lost 4 bases to trimming and J lost 5 bases; unmatched junction nucleotides: 6. The CDR3 is made up of 14 amino acids. The CDR3 nucleotides are TGTGCCAGCAGTTCCCCAGGACAGGGGAACGAGCAGTACTTC. Translation gives CASSSPGQGNEQYF.

There are a few counts of this clone. The rearrangement joins TRBV18 to TRBJ2-2, with a tentative D call TRBD2 (6 bases). Germline V gene lookup returns CDR1 KGHSH and CDR2 LQKENI. The CDR3 has 15 residues. Trimming stripped 2 bases from V and 3 bases from J, with 10 bases between. For the CDR3, the DNA is TGTGCCAGCTCACCAGGGACTCTCTACACCGGGGAGCTGTTTTTT. Translated: CASSPGTLYTGELFF. Drawing the rest from reference TRBV18 and TRBJ2-2, the complete variable domain is NAGVMQNPRHLVRRRGQEARLRCSPMKGHSHVYWYRQLPEEGLKFMVYLQKENIIDESGMPKERFSAEFPKEGPSILRIQQVVRGDSAAYFCASSPGTLYTGELFFGEGSRLTVL.

In its sample, this clone was seen a few times. The J gene is TRBJ2-7, the V gene TRBV30, with no clear D. Trimming shortened V by 1 base and J by 2 bases, and 9 bases separated the two germline ends. Germline V lookup: CDR1 GTSNPN, CDR2 SVGIG (reference sequence). This CDR3 is 13 amino acids long. Here the CDR3 reads CAWSGAAPYEQYF. As DNA, the CDR3 is TGTGCCTGGAGTGGGGCAGCTCCCTACGAGCAGTACTTC.

V is TRBV10-3 and J is TRBJ1-3, with D tentatively TRBD1 (6 bases). V was shortened by 4 bases and J by 3 bases, with 13 bases between the two germline ends. The CDR3 extends over 15 amino acids. CDR1 is ENHRY and CDR2 is SYGVKD in the germline V gene. The CDR3 DNA is TGTGCCATCAGTGTGGTGGGGGCGGTTGGAAACACCATATATTTT. It translates to CAISVVGAVGNTIYF.

This clone has more than one count but fewer than ten. The V call is TRBV28, the J call TRBJ1-3; D might be TRBD1 (5 bases). CDR3 length: 15 amino acids. The ends were cut back, 7 bases at V and 3 bases at J, with 16 bases in the middle. Germline V CDR1 and CDR2: MDHEN, SYDVKM. The CDR3 loop reads CASNAPGRYGNTIYF. The CDR3 DNA follows: TGTGCCAGCAACGCCCCAGGGCGGTATGGAAACACCATATATTTT.

This chain uses TRBV4-1 with TRBJ2-7, with 13 bases lining up with TRBD2. Germline V gives CDR1 MGHRA, CDR2 YSYEKL. This CDR3 has 18 amino acids. After removal of 3 bases from V and 4 bases from J, the junction contained 12 bases not matched to a gene. The CDR3 spells CASSQDNRLLAGGYEQYF. CDR3 nucleotides: TGCGCCAGCAGCCAGGACAACCGTTTACTAGCGGGAGGGTACGAGCAGTACTTC.

This clone occurred a few times. The rearrangement joins TRBV10-3 to TRBJ1-3, with a tentative D call TRBD1 (6 bases). Germline V lookup: CDR1 ENHRY, CDR2 SYGVKD. With 6 bases removed from V and 2 bases from J, the gap between germline ends came to 14 bases. This CDR3 contains 15 residues. CDR3 sequence: CAIRPQGGTGNTIYF. The CDR3 DNA reads TGTGCCATCAGACCACAGGGAGGGACTGGAAACACCATATATTTT.

V and J are TRBV2 and TRBJ2-1; no clear D gene. This CDR3 contains 14 residues. The V gene's germline CDR1 is SNHLY and CDR2 FYNNEI. Between the trimmed V and J ends, which lost 6 bases and 0 bases, there was a span of 9 bases. For the CDR3, the DNA is TGTGCCAGCAGCGCGAGTAACTCCTACAATGAGCAGTTCTTC. Translating gives CASSASNSYNEQFF.

The chain joins TRBV18 to TRBJ2-2; TRBD1 aligns across 7 bases. CDR1 is KGHSH and CDR2 is LQKENI in the germline V gene. This CDR3 region has 15 residues. V lost 4 bases, J lost 1 base, and 3 bases stayed unmatched. The CDR3 DNA reads as TGTGCCAGCTCACGGGACAGACTGAACACCGGGGAGCTGTTTTTT. Its translation: CASSRDRLNTGELFF.

This clone was observed a single time. This rearrangement joins TRBV28 to TRBJ2-7; 12 bases map to TRBD2. Trimming took 5 bases from V and 7 from J; bases not matched to a gene: 12. The germline V gene has CDR1 MDHEN and CDR2 SYDVKM. The CDR3 consists of 16 residues. CDR3 protein: CASSTYLAGGPGEQYF. In nucleotides, the CDR3 is TGTGCCAGCAGTACGTACCTAGCGGGGGGGCCTGGAGAGCAGTACTTC.

The chain has TRBV27 and TRBJ1-5; TRBD1 might be the D (5 bases). Germline V gene sequence: CDR1 MNHEY, CDR2 SMNVEV (reference sequence). Trimming removed 5 bases from V and 2 bases from J, with 10 bases in between. The CDR3 length is 14 residues. CDR3 protein: CASSPRGGNQPQHF. The CDR3 bases are TGTGCCAGCAGTCCGCGGGGCGGCAATCAGCCCCAGCATTTT.

The CDR3 here is CASSFSPLIDETGTNEKLFF. The DNA for the CDR3 is TGTGCCAGCAGTTTTAGCCCCTTGATAGACGAGACAGGGACTAATGAAAAACTGTTTTTT. This chain joins TRBV27 and TRBJ1-4; TRBD1 matches at 7 bases. The ends lost 3 bases at V and 2 bases at J; junction bases unmatched: 18. This CDR3 region has 20 residues. The germline V gene encodes CDR1 MNHEY and CDR2 SMNVEV (reference sequence).

V is TRBV4-3 and J is TRBJ1-1, with unresolved D. CDR3 length: 15 amino acids. Germline values: CDR1 LGHNA, CDR2 YSLEER. The V gene lost 2 bases and the J gene lost 4 bases, with 14 bases spanning the gap. CDR3 sequence: CASSQLDTLGTEAFF. DNA of the CDR3: TGCGCCAGCAGCCAACTTGACACGTTGGGCACTGAAGCTTTCTTT.

J is TRBJ1-1 and V is TRBV29-1, with a possible D match to TRBD1 (5 bases). The CDR3 spans 14 residues. V was trimmed by 4 bases and J by 3 bases, leaving 15 bases between them. Per germline, CDR1 SQVTM and CDR2 ANQGSEA. Here the CDR3 reads CSVGQRGADTEAFF. For the CDR3, the DNA is TGCAGCGTTGGGCAAAGGGGTGCGGACACTGAAGCTTTCTTT.

V gene TRBV7-9 combines with J gene TRBJ1-1, with 9 bases fitting TRBD1. Germline CDR1 and CDR2: SEHNR and FQNEAQ (reference sequence). J lost 2 bases, V lost 8 bases, and 3 bases had no gene match. This CDR3 is built from 13 residues. CDR3 sequence (DNA): TGTGCCAGCGGGGGACAGGGAAACACTGAAGCTTTCTTT. The encoded protein is CASGGQGNTEAFF.

The chain combines TRBV7-9 with TRBJ1-4; D uncertain. Germline V gene lookup returns CDR1 SEHNR and CDR2 FQNEAQ (reference sequence). V lost 1 base, J lost 7 bases, and 16 bases lay in between. The CDR3 sequence is 16 residues long. Here the CDR3 reads CASSLGSRVVGEKLFF. The CDR3 DNA follows: TGTGCCAGCAGCTTAGGTTCTCGCGTGGTGGGTGAAAAACTGTTTTTT.

In its sample, this clone was seen once. The chain carries TRBV5-1 and TRBJ2-2, with D maybe TRBD1 (5 bases). Germline CDR1 reads SGHRS; CDR2 reads YFSETQ. Trimming shortened V by 4 bases and J by 7 bases, and 14 bases separated the two germline ends. The CDR3 is 14 residues long. CDR3 in DNA: TGCGCCAGCAGCCGAGACAGTTACGACGGGGAGCTGTTTTTT. It yields the protein CASSRDSYDGELFF.

The chain links TRBV5-1 to TRBJ2-7, with 7 nucleotides matching TRBD1. The germline CDR1 and CDR2 sequences are SGHRS and YFSETQ. The CDR3 is made up of 15 amino acids. Losses at the gene ends were 3 bases for V and 0 bases for J; bases not matched to a gene: 6. CDR3 DNA sequence: TGCGCCAGCAGCTCCACGGACAGGAGCTCCTACGAGCAGTACTTC. This codes for CASSSTDRSSYEQYF.

This chain links TRBV14 with TRBJ2-7; unclear D gene. The germline CDR1 and CDR2 sequences are SGHDN and FVKESK. Between the trimmed V and J ends, which lost 1 base and 3 bases, there was a span of 10 bases. CDR3 length: 14 amino acids. The DNA for the CDR3 is TGTGCCAGCAGCCAAGGCCCACTTTACTACGAGCAGTACTTC. This sequence encodes CASSQGPLYYEQYF.

This rearrangement joins TRBV5-1 to TRBJ2-3; the D is unclear. Germline V gives CDR1 SGHRS, CDR2 YFSETQ. The CDR3 loop spans 17 amino acids. V shed 0 bases and J shed 0 bases, with 14 bases lying between them. In nucleotides, the CDR3 is TGCGCCAGCAGCTTGGCTCTCCGTGGACCTAGCACAGATACGCAGTATTTT. Translated, it gives CASSLALRGPSTDTQYF.

The chain employs TRBV4-1 and TRBJ2-1; 10 bases match TRBD2. Unmatched junction bases numbered 7, after V lost 2 bases and J lost 9 bases. The CDR3 has 15 amino acids. Germline V gene lookup returns CDR1 MGHRA and CDR2 YSYEKL. CDR3 bases: TGCGCCAGCAGCCAACTAGCGGGAGTTATTGGTGAGCAGTTCTTC. It codes for CASSQLAGVIGEQFF.

This clone occurred a few times. The gene calls are TRBV28 and TRBJ1-1, with TRBD1 identical over 7 bases. Germline V gene data show CDR1 as MDHEN and CDR2 as SYDVKM. V was clipped by 3 bases and J by 1 base; unmatched bases: 8. The CDR3 is 16 amino acids. The CDR3 DNA is TGTGCCAGCAGTTTGATCGCAGGGGGGTGGAACACTGAAGCTTTCTTT. It encodes CASSLIAGGWNTEAFF.

The rearrangement links TRBV27 to TRBJ1-5, with 7 positions matching TRBD1. Germline CDR1 is MNHEY and CDR2 is SMNVEV (reference sequence). Germline trimming cut 5 bases from V and 4 bases from J; bases unmatched to any gene: 11. This CDR3 has 16 amino acids. CDR3 in amino acids: CASSRTGRVGNQPQHF. The CDR3, as DNA: TGTGCCAGCAGTCGGACAGGTCGTGTAGGAAATCAGCCCCAGCATTTT.

The rearrangement uses TRBV18 and TRBJ2-7; no clear D. The CDR3 length is 13 residues. CDR1 and CDR2 (germline): KGHSH, LQKENI. With 3 bases removed from V and 6 bases from J, the gap between germline ends came to 12 bases. The CDR3 DNA reads as TGTGCCAGCTCACCGGGCAGTGAAAGCGAGCAGTACTTC. Amino acids: CASSPGSESEQYF.

The gene calls are TRBV2 and TRBJ2-7, with 8 bases aligning to TRBD1. The CDR3 runs to 15 residues. J lost 1 base, V lost 2 bases, and 4 bases had no gene match. Germline V gene lookup returns CDR1 SNHLY and CDR2 FYNNEI. The CDR3 spells CASSEPQGASYEQYF. Written as DNA, the CDR3 is TGTGCCAGCAGTGAACCCCAGGGGGCTTCCTACGAGCAGTACTTC.

The V and J genes are TRBV6-1 and TRBJ2-1, with D unclear. The V and J ends lost 1 base and 5 bases respectively, with 12 bases between them. The germline V gene has CDR1 MNHNS and CDR2 SASEGT. This CDR3 region has 15 residues. The CDR3 protein is CASSEDWTANNEQFF. The CDR3 nucleotides are TGTGCCAGCAGTGAAGATTGGACCGCGAACAATGAGCAGTTCTTC.